This T cell receptor beta chain was captured in a study of T cell repertoires in cytomegalovirus infection. Via MiXCR, TCRdb re-called the reads, giving one row per CDR3 protein. The data show approximately 500,000 distinct CDR3 sequences, around 11% seen once. The sample holds a few counts of this clonotype. Germline assignment: CDR1 MGHRA and CDR2 YSYEKL. The CDR3 runs to 16 residues. The germline V and J ends were trimmed by 0 bases and 1 base, with 11 bases remaining between them. Material for sequencing was PBMCs. The V and J genes are TRBV4-1 and TRBJ2-3; possibly TRBD2 for D (5 bases). The sequence derives from a human donor in good health (CMV status not recorded). Some clones in this sample may be carry-over from other donors' samples. The CDR3 is CASSQEGSARTDTQYF. CDR3 sequence (DNA): TGCGCCAGCAGCCAAGAAGGGAGCGCACGCACAGATACGCAGTATTTT.